This T cell receptor beta chain came from a study of Graves' ophthalmopathy and Graves' hyperthyroidism. Findings and limits, study-wide: Thyroid clonotypes that were expanded above 0.001 frequency mostly also appeared in blood. With 70.59% sensitivity and about 72% specificity, the model predicted ophthalmopathy progression.

The CDR3 totals 19 residues. With 1 base clipped from V and 6 bases from J, the junction kept 13 bases outside the gene matches. Germline V gives CDR1 SGHTA, CDR2 FQGNSA. For repertoire sequencing, the TCR beta CDR3 regions were amplified from RNA transcripts. A first-round RT-PCR used HTBI primers, followed by a second-round multiplex PCR. TCRdb processed the multiplex PCR reads anew with MiXCR; each CDR3 protein has one entry. This table holds around 1.1 million distinct CDR3 sequences, about 38% found once. This clonotype showed up just a few times. Its cognate antigen is unknown. The sequenced material came from peripheral blood or thyroid tissue (not recorded which). V and J are TRBV7-2 and TRBJ2-7; 15 bases map to TRBD2. The clonotype was recovered from an adult man with Graves' hyperthyroidism. The chain's CDR3 is CASSLGLGLAGGLPSEQYF. The CDR3 DNA sequence: TGTGCCAGCAGCTTAGGCTTGGGACTAGCGGGAGGTCTCCCCAGCGAGCAGTACTTC.